This is a list of T cell receptor beta chains from one sample in a study of blood T cell repertoires in COVID-19. Data came from immunoSEQ multiplex PCR; TCRdb stores just in-frame clones and leaves some out. Of some 320,000 clones listed, around 87% are singletons. The source material was PBMCs or T cells enriched from blood (not recorded which). These TCRs come from a woman aged 25-40 years who had recovered from COVID-19. The CDR3 runs from the conserved cysteine through the conserved F or W. D genes are given only for firm matches. Expanded clones get a size class; other rows say once, few or many, or leave the size out.

j_call	clone_size	d_call	v_call	cdr3_nt	cdr3_aa
TRBJ1-3	NA	TRBD1	TRBV14	TGTGCCAGCAGCCGCACGGGATTCAGGGGGTCGGGAAACACCATATATTTT	CASSRTGFRGSGNTIYF
TRBJ2-1	NA	NA	TRBV9	TGTGCCACCAGTGACGGGGGTTCCTACAATGAGCAGTTCTTC	CATSDGGSYNEQFF
TRBJ2-1	NA	NA	TRBV9	TGTGCCAGCAGCGCATACAGTTACAATGAGCAGTTCTTC	CASSAYSYNEQFF
TRBJ1-1	NA	NA	TRBV11-1	TGTGCCAGCAGCTTAGCGCCTTGGCATCAAGCTTTCTTT	CASSLAPWHQAFF
TRBJ2-3	NA	NA	TRBV4-2	TGTGCCAGCAGCCTCCGTAAGGCAGGGTACAGAGATACGCAGTATTTT	CASSLRKAGYRDTQYF
TRBJ2-5	NA	NA	TRBV30	TGTGCCTGGGGGTTGAAGACAGGTTTCCTAGAGACCCAGTACTTC	CAWGLKTGFLETQYF
TRBJ1-3	NA	TRBD1	TRBV10-3	TGTGCCACCCGGGAGACAGGGGGCGGGAACACCATATATTTT	CATRETGGGNTIYF
TRBJ1-2	NA	TRBD1	TRBV6-5	TGTGCCAGCAGCGGACAGGGTAGTAACTATGGCTACACCTTC	CASSGQGSNYGYTF
TRBJ2-3	NA	NA	TRBV4-2	TGTGCCAGCAGCCAAGTGTCCCCGGGGGTGAGCACAGATACGCAGTATTTT	CASSQVSPGVSTDTQYF
TRBJ2-1	NA	TRBD2	TRBV28	TGTGCCAGCAGTTTGGCTAGCGGGGGGTTCAATGAGCAGTTCTTC	CASSLASGGFNEQFF
TRBJ2-5	NA	TRBD2	TRBV11-2	TGTGCCAGCAGCTTAGGACAGCGGGGGGAGACCCAGTACTTC	CASSLGQRGETQYF
TRBJ2-7	few	TRBD1	TRBV7-6	TGTGCCAGCAGCACAGCCGGGACAGGGGACGAGCAGTACTTC	CASSTAGTGDEQYF
TRBJ2-3	NA	TRBD1	TRBV13	TGTGCCAGCAGCTTAGGCCGAGGACAGGGGGCTGTTTTAGATACGCAGTATTTT	CASSLGRGQGAVLDTQYF
TRBJ1-2	NA	TRBD1	TRBV7-9	TGTGCCAGCAGCCCAGGACAGGGACTTGCTAACTATGGCTACACCTTC	CASSPGQGLANYGYTF
TRBJ1-5	NA	NA	TRBV29-1	TGCAGCGTAAGGGGTAATGGCAATCAGCCCCAGCATTTT	CSVRGNGNQPQHF
TRBJ2-7	NA	TRBD1	TRBV2	TGTGCCAGCAGGTCAGGGGGCTACGAGCAGTACTTC	CASRSGGYEQYF
TRBJ2-2	once	TRBD1	TRBV24-1	TGTGCCACCAGCGCCCAGGACAGGGATGGCGGGGAGCTGTTTTTT	CATSAQDRDGGELFF
TRBJ1-2	NA	TRBD1	TRBV16	TGTGCCAGCAGCCCCCTAGGACAGGGATATGGCTACACCTTC	CASSPLGQGYGYTF
TRBJ1-6	NA	NA	TRBV6-5	TGTGCCAGCAGGGCTACCGACAGGTTCGTCCTCCACTTT	CASRATDRFVLHF
TRBJ2-2	NA	NA	TRBV14	TGTGCCAGCAGCCGGGGGGGGCCCGGGGAGCTGTTTTTT	CASSRGGPGELFF
TRBJ2-2	NA	NA	TRBV5-1	TGCGCCAGCAGCGCGGGACAGACGAACACCGGGGAGCTGTTTTTT	CASSAGQTNTGELFF
TRBJ1-5	few	NA	TRBV7-2	TGTGCCAGCAGCTTAATAAATCAGCCCCAGCATTTT	CASSLINQPQHF
TRBJ1-3	NA	NA	TRBV4-1	TGCGCCAGCAGCCAACCCGGTGACGGGGCTGGAAACACCATATATTTT	CASSQPGDGAGNTIYF
TRBJ2-1	NA	TRBD1	TRBV19	TGTGCCAGTAGTACCCCACCTCCGGGACAGGGAAATTCCTACAATGAGCAGTTCTTC	CASSTPPPGQGNSYNEQFF
TRBJ1-1	NA	NA	TRBV6-2/TRBV6-3	TGTGCCAGCAGTTCCGCCTTCAGGCGGGGGAGTACTGAAGCTTTCTTT	CASSSAFRRGSTEAFF
TRBJ1-2	NA	NA	TRBV15	TGTGCCACCAGCAGTAGGGGATATGGCTACACCTTC	CATSSRGYGYTF
TRBJ2-5	NA	TRBD2	TRBV3-1/TRBV3-2	TGTGCCAGCAGCGACCAAGAGGGGTCTCCAGCGGGGCGGGAGACCCAGTACTTC	CASSDQEGSPAGRETQYF